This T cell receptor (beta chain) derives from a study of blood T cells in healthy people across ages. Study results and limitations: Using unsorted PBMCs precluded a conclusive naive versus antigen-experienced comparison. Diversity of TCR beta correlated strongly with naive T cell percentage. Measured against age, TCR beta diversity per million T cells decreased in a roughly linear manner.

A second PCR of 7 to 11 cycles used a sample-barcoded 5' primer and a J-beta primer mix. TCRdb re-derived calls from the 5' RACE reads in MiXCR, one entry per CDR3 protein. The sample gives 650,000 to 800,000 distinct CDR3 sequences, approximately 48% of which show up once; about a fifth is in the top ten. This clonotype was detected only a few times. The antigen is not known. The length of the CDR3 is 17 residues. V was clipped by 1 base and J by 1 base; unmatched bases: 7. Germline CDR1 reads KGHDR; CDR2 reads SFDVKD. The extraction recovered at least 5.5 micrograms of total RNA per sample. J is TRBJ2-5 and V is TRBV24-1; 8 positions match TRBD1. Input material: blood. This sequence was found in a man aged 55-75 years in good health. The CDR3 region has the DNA TGTGCCACCAGTGATTTACAGACCGGGACAGGCCAAGAGACCCAGTACTTC. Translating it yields CATSDLQTGTGQETQYF.